This T cell receptor (beta chain) was identified in a study of Ad26.COV2.S vaccination and SARS-CoV-2 variants. General study findings and limits: Placebo recipients and vaccine recipients were similar in non-spike TCR breadth. Post-vaccination spike-specific CD8+ and CD4+ T cell responses reportedly had substantial breadth.

Profiled with immunoSEQ multiplex PCR; TCRdb holds only in-frame clones, not every one. The sample lists roughly 460,000 clones; 80% to 90% were seen once. In the case of this clone: Its specificity is not known.

Noted treatment: around 19 received Ad26.COV2.S at low or high dose, single or two shots; five or six received placebo; per-sample allocation not given. Sample collection was performed on day 63 after the first vaccine or placebo injection. An adult of 18-55 years in Boston served as donor. This clonotype was sampled from a person between 18 and 65 years old who received the Ad26.COV2.S COVID-19 vaccine or a placebo. The input for sequencing was peripheral blood, taken in a trial of Ad26.COV2.S vaccine versus placebo.

CDR3 in amino acids: CASSQAPGQGRDEQYF. For the CDR3, the DNA is TGTGCCAGCAGCCAAGCCCCGGGACAGGGGAGGGATGAGCAGTACTTC. The chain employs TRBV4-2 and TRBJ2-7; 10 nucleotides match TRBD1. Germline assignment: CDR1 LGHNA and CDR2 YNFKEQ. This CDR3 contains 16 residues. V lost 1 base to trimming and J lost 7 bases; unmatched junction nucleotides: 10.